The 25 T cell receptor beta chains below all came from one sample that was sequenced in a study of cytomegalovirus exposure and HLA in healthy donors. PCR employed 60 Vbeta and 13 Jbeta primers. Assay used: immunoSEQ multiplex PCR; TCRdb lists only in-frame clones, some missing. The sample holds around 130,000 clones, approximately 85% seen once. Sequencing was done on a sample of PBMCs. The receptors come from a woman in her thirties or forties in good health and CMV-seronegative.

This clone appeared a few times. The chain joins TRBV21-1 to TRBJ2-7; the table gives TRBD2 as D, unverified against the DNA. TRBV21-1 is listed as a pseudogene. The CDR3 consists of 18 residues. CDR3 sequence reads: CASSKLGTSGRVGYEQYF. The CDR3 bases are TGTGCCAGCAGCAAATTAGGGACTAGCGGGAGGGTAGGCTACGAGCAGTACTTC.

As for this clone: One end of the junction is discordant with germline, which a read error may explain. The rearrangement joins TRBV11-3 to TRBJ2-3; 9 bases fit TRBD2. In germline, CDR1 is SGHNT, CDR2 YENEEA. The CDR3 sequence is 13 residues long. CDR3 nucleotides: TGTGCCAGCAGCTTAGTGGGGACTAGCATATCGCATTTT. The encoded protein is CASSLVGTSISHF.

This CDR3 reads CASSFPLSEKLFF. In DNA, the CDR3 is TGTGCCAGCAGTTTTCCCCTTTCTGAAAAACTGTTTTTT. This chain connects TRBV28 to TRBJ1-4, with no clear D. The CDR3 loop spans 13 amino acids. CDR1 and CDR2 (germline): MDHEN, SYDVKM. V was cut by 3 bases and J by 7 bases, with 9 bases left in between.

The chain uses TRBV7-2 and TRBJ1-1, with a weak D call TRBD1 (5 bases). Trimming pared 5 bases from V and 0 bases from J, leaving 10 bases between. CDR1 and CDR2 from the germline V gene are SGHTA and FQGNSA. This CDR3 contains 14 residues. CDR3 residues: CASSDQGMNTEAFF. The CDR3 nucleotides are TGTGCCAGCAGCGACCAGGGTATGAACACTGAAGCTTTCTTT.

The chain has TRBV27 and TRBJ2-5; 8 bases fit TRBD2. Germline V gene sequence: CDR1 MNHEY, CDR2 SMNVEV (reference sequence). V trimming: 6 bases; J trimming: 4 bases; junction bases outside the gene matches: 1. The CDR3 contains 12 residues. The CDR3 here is CASRSGRETQYF. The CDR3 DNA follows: TGTGCCAGCAGGAGCGGGAGAGAGACCCAGTACTTC.

CDR3 amino acids: CASSDYPGGKETQYF. CDR3 nucleotide sequence: TGTGCCAGCAGTGATTATCCGGGAGGGAAAGAGACCCAGTACTTC. The J gene is TRBJ2-5, the V gene TRBV6-1; 8 bases agree with TRBD2. This CDR3 is 15 amino acids long. The junction had 6 bases not matched to a gene; V was cut back by 3 bases and J by 3 bases. The germline gives CDR1 MNHNS, CDR2 SASEGT.

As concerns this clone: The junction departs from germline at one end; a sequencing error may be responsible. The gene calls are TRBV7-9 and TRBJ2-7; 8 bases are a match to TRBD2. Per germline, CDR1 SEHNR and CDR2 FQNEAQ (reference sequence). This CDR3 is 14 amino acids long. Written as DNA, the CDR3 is TGTTCCAGCACCCTCGGGAGGGGTACCTACGAGCAGTACTTC. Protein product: CSSTLGRGTYEQYF.

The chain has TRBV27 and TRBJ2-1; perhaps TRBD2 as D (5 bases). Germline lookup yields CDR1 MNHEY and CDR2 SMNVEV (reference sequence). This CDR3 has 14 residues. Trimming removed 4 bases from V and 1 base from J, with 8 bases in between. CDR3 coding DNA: TGTGCCAGCAGTTATCGGGGATCCTACAATGAGCAGTTCTTC. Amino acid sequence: CASSYRGSYNEQFF.

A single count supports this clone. The DNA for the CDR3 is TGTGCCAGCAGCGGAAGACTTGGGGAGACCCAGTACTTC. Translation: CASSGRLGETQYF. The chain recombines TRBV9 with TRBJ2-5; D is unresolved. Germline lookup yields CDR1 SGDLS and CDR2 YYNGEE. V was cut by 3 bases and J by 5 bases, with 11 bases left in between. This CDR3 spans 13 amino acids.

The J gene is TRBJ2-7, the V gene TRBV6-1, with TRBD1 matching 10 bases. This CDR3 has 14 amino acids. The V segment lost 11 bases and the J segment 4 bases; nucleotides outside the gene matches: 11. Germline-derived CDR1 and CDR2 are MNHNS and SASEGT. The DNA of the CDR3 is TGTGCCTCATGGGGGGGACAGGGGTGGTACGAGCAGTACTTC. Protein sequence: CASWGGQGWYEQYF.

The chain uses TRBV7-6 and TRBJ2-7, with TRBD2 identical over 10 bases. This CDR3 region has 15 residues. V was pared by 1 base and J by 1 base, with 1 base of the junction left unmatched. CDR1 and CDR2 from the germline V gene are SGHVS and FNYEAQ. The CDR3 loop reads CASSLGAGGSYEQYF. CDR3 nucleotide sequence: TGTGCCAGCAGCTTAGGAGCGGGAGGGTCCTACGAGCAGTACTTC.

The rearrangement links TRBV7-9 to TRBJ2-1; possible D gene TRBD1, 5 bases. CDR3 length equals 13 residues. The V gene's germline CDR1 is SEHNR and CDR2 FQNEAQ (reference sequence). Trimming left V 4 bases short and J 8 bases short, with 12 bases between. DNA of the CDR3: TGTGCCAGCAGCTCCAGTTCCAGGGATGAGCAGTTCTTC. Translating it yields CASSSSSRDEQFF.

The CDR3 protein is CASSGQGSVYEQYF. The CDR3 region has the DNA TGTGCCAGCAGTGGACAGGGTTCAGTCTACGAGCAGTACTTC. This sequence joins TRBV6-1 and TRBJ2-7; 7 positions match TRBD1. Germline lookup yields CDR1 MNHNS and CDR2 SASEGT. After removal of 4 bases from V and 3 bases from J, the junction contained 6 bases not matched to a gene. This CDR3 contains 14 residues.

CDR3 DNA: TGTGCCAGCGCGTCGGTTTCGGGCACTGAAGCTTTCTTT. Translation gives CASASVSGTEAFF. This chain links TRBV6-5 with TRBJ1-1; D gene unclear. Germline V gene lookup returns CDR1 MNHEY and CDR2 SVGAGI. CDR3 length equals 13 residues. The V gene lost 8 bases and the J gene lost 4 bases, with 14 bases spanning the gap.

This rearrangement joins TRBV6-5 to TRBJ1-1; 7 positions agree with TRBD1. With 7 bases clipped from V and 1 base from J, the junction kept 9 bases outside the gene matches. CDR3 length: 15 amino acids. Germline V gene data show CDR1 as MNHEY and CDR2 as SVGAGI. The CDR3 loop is CASTPGTARNTEAFF. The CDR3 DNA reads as TGTGCCAGCACTCCAGGGACAGCGAGGAACACTGAAGCTTTCTTT.

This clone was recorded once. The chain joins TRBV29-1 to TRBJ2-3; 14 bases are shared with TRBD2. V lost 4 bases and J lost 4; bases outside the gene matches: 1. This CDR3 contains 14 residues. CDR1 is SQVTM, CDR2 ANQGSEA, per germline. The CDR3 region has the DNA TGCAGCGTTGGGGGACTAGCGGGAGCAGATACGCAGTATTTT. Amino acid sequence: CSVGGLAGADTQYF.

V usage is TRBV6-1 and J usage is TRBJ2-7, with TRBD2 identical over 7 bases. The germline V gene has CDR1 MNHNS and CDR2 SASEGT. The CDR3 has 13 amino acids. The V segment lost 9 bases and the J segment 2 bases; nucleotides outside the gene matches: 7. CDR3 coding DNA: TGTGCCAGTATCTCTAGCGGAGCCTACGAGCAGTACTTC. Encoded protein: CASISSGAYEQYF.

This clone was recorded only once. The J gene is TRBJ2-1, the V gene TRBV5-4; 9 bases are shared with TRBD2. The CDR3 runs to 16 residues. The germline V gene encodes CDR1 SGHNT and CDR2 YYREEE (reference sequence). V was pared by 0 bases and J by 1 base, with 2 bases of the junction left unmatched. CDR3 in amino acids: CASSLALAGSYNEQFF. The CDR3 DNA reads TGTGCCAGCAGCTTGGCCCTAGCGGGATCCTACAATGAGCAGTTCTTC.

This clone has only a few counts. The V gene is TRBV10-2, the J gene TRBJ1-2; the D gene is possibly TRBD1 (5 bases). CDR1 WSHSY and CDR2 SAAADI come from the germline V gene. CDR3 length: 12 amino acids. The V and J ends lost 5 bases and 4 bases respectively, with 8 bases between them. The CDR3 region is CASSPDSYGYTF. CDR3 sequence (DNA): TGCGCCAGCAGTCCAGACAGCTATGGCTACACCTTC.

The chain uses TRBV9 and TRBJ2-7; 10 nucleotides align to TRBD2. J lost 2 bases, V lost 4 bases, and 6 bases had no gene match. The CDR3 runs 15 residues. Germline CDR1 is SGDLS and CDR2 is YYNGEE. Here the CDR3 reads CASSPRTSGPYEQYF. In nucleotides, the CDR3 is TGTGCCAGCAGCCCCCGGACTAGCGGACCCTACGAGCAGTACTTC.

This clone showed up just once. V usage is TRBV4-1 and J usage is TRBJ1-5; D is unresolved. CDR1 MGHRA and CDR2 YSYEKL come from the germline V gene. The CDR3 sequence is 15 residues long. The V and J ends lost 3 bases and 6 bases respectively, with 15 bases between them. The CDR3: CASSQAIVEGQPQHF. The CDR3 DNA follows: TGCGCCAGCAGCCAGGCTATCGTAGAGGGTCAGCCCCAGCATTTT.

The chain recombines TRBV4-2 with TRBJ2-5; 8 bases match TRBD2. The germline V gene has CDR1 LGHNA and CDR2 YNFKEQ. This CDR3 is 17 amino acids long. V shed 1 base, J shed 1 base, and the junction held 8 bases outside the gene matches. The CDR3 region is CASSQGGSGTTQETQYF. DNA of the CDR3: TGTGCCAGCAGCCAAGGCGGTAGCGGGACCACCCAAGAGACCCAGTACTTC.

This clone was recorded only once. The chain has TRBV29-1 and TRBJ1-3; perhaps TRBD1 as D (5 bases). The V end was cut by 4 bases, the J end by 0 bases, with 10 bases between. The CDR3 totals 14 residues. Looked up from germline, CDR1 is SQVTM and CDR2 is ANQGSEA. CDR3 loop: CSVVTGISGNTIYF. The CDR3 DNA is TGCAGCGTTGTAACAGGAATCTCTGGAAACACCATATATTTT.

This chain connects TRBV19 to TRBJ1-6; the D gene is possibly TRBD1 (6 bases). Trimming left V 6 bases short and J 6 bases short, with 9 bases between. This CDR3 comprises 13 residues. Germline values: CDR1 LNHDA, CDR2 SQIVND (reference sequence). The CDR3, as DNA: TGTGCCAGTAGGACAGGCTCTAATTCACCCCTCCACTTT. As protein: CASRTGSNSPLHF.

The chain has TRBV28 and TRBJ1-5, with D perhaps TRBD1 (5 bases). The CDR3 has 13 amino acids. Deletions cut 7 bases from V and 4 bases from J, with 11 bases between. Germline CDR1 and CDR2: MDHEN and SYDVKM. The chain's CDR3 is CASMARGNQPQHF. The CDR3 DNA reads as TGTGCCAGCATGGCTCGGGGGAATCAGCCCCAGCATTTT. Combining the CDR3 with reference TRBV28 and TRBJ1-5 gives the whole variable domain DVKVTQSSRYLVKRTGEKVFLECVQDMDHENMFWYRQDPGLGLRLIYFSYDVKMKEKGDIPEGYSVSREKKERFSLILESASTNQTSMYLCASMARGNQPQHFGDGTRLSIL.